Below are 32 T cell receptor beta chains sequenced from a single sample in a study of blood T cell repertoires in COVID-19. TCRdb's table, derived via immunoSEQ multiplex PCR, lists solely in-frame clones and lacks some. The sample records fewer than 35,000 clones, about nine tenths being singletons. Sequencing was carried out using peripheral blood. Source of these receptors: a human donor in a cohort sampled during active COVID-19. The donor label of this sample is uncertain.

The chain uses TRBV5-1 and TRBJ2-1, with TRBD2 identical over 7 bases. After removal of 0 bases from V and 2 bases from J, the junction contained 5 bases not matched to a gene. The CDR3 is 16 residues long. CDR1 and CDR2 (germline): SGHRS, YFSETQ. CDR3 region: CASSLVGGTTYNEQFF. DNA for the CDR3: TGCGCCAGCAGCTTGGTCGGGGGGACTACCTACAATGAGCAGTTCTTC. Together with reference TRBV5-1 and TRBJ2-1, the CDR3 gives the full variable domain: KAGVTQTPRYLIKTRGQQVTLSCSPISGHRSVSWYQQTPGQGLQFLFEYFSETQRNKGNFPGRFSGRQFSNSRSEMNVSTLELGDSALYLCASSLVGGTTYNEQFFGPGTRLTVL.

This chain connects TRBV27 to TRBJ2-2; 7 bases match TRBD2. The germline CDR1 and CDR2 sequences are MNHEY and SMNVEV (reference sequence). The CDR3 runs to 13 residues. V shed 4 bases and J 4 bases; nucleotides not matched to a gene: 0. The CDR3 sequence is CASSSGGTGELFF. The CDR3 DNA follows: TGTGCCAGCAGTTCGGGAGGCACCGGGGAGCTGTTTTTT.

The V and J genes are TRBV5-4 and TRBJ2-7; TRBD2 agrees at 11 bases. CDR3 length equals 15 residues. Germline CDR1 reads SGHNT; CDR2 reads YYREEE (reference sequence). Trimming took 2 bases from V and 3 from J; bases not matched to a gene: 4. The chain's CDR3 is CASSFSGGAVYEQYF. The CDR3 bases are TGTGCCAGCAGCTTTAGCGGGGGGGCGGTCTACGAGCAGTACTTC.

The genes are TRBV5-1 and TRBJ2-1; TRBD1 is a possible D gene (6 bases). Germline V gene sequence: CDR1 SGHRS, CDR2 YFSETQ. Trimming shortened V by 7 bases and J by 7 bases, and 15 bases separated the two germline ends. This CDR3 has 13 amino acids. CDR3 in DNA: TGCGCCAGCGGGGAGACAGGACAGAATGAGCAGTTCTTC. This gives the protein CASGETGQNEQFF.

The CDR3 here is CASSIGGLETQYF. CDR3 sequence (DNA): TGTGCCAGTAGTATAGGGGGCTTGGAGACCCAGTACTTC. The chain uses TRBV19 and TRBJ2-5; possibly TRBD1 for D (5 bases). The length of the CDR3 is 13 residues. Trimming took off 1 base at V and 5 bases at J, with 8 bases between the two ends. Germline lookup yields CDR1 LNHDA and CDR2 SQIVND (reference sequence).

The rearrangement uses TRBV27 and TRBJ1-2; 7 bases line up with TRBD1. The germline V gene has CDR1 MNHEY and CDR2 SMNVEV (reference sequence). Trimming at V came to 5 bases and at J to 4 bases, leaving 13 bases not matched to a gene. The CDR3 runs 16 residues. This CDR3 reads CASSRIFTGVGYGYTF. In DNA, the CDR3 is TGTGCCAGCAGTCGGATTTTTACAGGGGTAGGCTATGGCTACACCTTC.

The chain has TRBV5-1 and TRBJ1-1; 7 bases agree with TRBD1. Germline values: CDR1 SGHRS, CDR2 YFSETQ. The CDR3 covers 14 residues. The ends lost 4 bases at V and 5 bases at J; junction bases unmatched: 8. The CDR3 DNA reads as TGCGCCAGCAGCGAACAGGGGTTTGGGACTGAAGCTTTCTTT. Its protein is CASSEQGFGTEAFF.

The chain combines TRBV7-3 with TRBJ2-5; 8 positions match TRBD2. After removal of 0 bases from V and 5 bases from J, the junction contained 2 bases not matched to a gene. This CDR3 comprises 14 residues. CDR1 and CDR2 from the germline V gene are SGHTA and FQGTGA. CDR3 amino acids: CASSLTSGDETQYF. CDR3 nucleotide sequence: TGTGCCAGCAGCTTAACTAGCGGGGATGAGACCCAGTACTTC.

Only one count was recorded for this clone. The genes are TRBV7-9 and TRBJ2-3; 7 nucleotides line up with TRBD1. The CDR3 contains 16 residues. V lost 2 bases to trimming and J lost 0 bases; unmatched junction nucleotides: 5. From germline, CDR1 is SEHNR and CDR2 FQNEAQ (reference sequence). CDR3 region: CASSLIGGPSTDTQYF. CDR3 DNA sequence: TGTGCCAGCAGCTTAATAGGGGGCCCTAGCACAGATACGCAGTATTTT.

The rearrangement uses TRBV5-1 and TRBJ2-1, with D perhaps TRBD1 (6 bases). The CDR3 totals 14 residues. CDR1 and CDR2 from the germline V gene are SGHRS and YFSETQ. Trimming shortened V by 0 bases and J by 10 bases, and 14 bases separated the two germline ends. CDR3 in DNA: TGCGCCAGCAGCTTGGAGCTCGCTAGGGGGGAGCAGTTCTTC. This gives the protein CASSLELARGEQFF.

The CDR3 region is CASTPQDGYYEQYF. For the CDR3, the DNA is TGTGCCAGCACGCCACAGGACGGTTACTACGAGCAGTACTTC. This rearrangement joins TRBV7-2 to TRBJ2-7; D perhaps matches TRBD1 (5 bases). Germline CDR1 SGHTA, CDR2 FQGNSA. This CDR3 contains 14 residues. Trimming removed 7 bases from V and 3 bases from J, with 16 bases in between.

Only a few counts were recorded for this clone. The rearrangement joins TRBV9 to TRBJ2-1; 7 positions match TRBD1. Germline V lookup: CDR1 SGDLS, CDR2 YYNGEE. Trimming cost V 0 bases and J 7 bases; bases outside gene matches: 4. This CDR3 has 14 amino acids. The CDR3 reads CASSVGDSLNEQFF. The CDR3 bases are TGTGCCAGCAGCGTAGGGGACAGCTTAAATGAGCAGTTCTTC.

CDR3 loop: CASSPRGGTGGYTF. CDR3 DNA: TGTGCCAGCAGCCCTAGGGGTGGGACAGGGGGCTACACCTTC. J is TRBJ1-2 and V is TRBV3-1 (or the pseudogene TRBV3-2); 9 bases align to TRBD1. CDR1 is LGHDT, CDR2 YNNKEL, per germline (reference sequence). Unmatched junction bases numbered 8, after V lost 4 bases and J lost 8 bases. The CDR3 totals 14 residues.

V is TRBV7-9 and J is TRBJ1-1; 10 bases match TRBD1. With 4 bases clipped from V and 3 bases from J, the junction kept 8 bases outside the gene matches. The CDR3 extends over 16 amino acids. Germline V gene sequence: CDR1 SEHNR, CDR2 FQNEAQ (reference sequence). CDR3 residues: CASSSDRGRLDTEAFF. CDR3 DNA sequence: TGTGCCAGCAGCTCAGACAGGGGGCGCCTGGACACTGAAGCTTTCTTT.

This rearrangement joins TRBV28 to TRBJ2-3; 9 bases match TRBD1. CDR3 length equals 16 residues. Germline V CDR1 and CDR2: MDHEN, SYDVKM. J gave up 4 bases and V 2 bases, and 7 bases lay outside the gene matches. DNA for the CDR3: TGTGCCAGCAGTTTAATCGGGACAGGGTATGCAGATACGCAGTATTTT. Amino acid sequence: CASSLIGTGYADTQYF.

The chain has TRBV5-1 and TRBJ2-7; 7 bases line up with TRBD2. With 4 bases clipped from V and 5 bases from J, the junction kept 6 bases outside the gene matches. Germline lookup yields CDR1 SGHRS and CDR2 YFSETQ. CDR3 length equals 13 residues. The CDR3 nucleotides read TGCGCCAGCAGCCCGACGGGGGGAAACGAGCAGTACTTC. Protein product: CASSPTGGNEQYF.

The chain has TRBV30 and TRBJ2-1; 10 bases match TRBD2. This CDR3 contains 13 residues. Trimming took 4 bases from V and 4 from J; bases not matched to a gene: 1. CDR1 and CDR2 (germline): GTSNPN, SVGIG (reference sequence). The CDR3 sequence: CAWNSGGYNEQFF. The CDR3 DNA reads TGTGCCTGGAATAGCGGGGGGTACAATGAGCAGTTCTTC.

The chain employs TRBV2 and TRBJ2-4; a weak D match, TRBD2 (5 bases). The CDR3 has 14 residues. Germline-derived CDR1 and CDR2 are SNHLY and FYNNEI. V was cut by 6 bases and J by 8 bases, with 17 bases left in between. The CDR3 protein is CASSSHSLGDIQYF. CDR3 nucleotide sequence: TGTGCCAGCAGCTCCCACAGTCTCGGGGACATTCAGTACTTC. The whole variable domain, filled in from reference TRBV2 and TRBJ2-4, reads EPEVTQTPSHQVTQMGQEVILRCVPISNHLYFYWYRQILGQKVEFLVSFYNNEISEKSEIFDDQFSVERPDGSNFTLKIRSTKLEDSAMYFCASSSHSLGDIQYFGAGTRLSVL.

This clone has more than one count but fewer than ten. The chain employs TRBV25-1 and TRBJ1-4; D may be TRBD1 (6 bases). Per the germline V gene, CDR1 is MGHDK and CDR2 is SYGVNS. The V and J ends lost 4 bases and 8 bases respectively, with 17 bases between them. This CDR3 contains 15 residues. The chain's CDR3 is CASSASGGGSEKLFF. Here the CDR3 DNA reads TGTGCCAGCAGTGCCTCGGGGGGCGGCAGCGAAAAACTGTTTTTT.

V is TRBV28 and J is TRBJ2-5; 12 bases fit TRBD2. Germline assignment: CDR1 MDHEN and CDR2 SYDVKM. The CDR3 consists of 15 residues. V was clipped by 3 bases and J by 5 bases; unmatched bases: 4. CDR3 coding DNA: TGTGCCAGCAGTTTGCCGACTAGCGGGGGTGAGACCCAGTACTTC. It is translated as CASSLPTSGGETQYF.

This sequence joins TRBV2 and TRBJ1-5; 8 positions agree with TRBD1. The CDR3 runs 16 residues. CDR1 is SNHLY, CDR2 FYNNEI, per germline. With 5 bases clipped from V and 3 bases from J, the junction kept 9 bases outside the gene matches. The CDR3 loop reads CASSPRGTGSNQPQHF. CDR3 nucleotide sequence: TGTGCCAGCAGTCCCCGAGGGACAGGTTCCAATCAGCCCCAGCATTTT.

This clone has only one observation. The CDR3 DNA follows: TGTGCCAGCAGCCAAGGACTAGCTGAGACCCAGTACTTC. Amino acid sequence: CASSQGLAETQYF. The V call is TRBV11-1, the J call TRBJ2-5; 8 bases line up with TRBD2. V lost 5 bases and J lost 5; bases outside the gene matches: 4. The CDR3 is made up of 13 amino acids. Germline lookup yields CDR1 SGHAT and CDR2 FQDESV (reference sequence).

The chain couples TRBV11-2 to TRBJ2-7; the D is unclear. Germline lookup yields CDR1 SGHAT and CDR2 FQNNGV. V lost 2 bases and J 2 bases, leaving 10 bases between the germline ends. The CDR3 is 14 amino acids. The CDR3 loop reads CASSLRRGPYEQYF. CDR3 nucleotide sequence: TGTGCCAGCAGCTTACGACGTGGGCCCTACGAGCAGTACTTC.

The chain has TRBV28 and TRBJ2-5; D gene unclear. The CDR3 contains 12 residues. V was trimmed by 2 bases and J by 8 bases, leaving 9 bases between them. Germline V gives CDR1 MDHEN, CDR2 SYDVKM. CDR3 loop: CASSLNMRTQYF. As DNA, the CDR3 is TGTGCCAGCAGTTTAAATATGAGAACCCAGTACTTC.

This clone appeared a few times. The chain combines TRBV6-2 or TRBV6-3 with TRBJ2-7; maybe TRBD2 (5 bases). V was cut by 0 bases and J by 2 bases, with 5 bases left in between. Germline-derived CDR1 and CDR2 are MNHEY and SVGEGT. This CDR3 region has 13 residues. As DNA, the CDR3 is TGTGCCAGCAGTTACTCGAGGGCCTACGAGCAGTACTTC. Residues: CASSYSRAYEQYF.

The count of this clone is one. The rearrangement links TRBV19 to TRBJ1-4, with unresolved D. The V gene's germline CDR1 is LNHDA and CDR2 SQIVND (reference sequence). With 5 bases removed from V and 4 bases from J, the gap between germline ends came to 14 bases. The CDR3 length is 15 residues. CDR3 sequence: CASSPRESLNEKLFF. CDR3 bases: TGTGCCAGTAGTCCCCGGGAGTCTCTTAATGAAAAACTGTTTTTT.

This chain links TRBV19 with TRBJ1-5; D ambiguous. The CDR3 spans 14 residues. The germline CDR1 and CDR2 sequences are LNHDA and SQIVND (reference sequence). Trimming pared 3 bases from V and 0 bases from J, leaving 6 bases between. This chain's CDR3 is CASSITFSNQPQHF. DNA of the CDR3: TGTGCCAGTAGTATCACTTTTAGCAATCAGCCCCAGCATTTT.

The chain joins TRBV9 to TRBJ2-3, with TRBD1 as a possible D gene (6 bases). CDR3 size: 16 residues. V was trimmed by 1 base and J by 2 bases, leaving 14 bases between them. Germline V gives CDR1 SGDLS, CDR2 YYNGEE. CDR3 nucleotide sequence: TGTGCCAGCAGCGTACTAGGACAGTCTTTCACAGATACGCAGTATTTT. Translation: CASSVLGQSFTDTQYF.

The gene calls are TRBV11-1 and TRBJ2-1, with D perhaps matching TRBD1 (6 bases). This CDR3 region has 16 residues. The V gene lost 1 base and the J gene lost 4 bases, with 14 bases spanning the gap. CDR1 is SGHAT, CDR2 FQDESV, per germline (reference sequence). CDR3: CASSLVGARGYNEQFF. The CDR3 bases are TGTGCCAGCAGCTTAGTGGGGGCGCGAGGATACAATGAGCAGTTCTTC.

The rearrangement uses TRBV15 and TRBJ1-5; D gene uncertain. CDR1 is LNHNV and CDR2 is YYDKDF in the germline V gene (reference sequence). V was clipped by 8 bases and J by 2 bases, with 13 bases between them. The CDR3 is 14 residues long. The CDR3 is CATGEGYGNQPQHF. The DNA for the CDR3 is TGTGCCACCGGGGAGGGATACGGCAATCAGCCCCAGCATTTT.

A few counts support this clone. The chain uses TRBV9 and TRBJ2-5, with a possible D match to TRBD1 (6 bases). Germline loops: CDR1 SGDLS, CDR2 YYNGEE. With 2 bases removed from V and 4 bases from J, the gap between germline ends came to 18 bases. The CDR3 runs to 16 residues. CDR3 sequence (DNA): TGTGCCAGCAGCGTCCAGGTGGGGGCCCCAGGAGAGACCCAGTACTTC. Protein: CASSVQVGAPGETQYF.

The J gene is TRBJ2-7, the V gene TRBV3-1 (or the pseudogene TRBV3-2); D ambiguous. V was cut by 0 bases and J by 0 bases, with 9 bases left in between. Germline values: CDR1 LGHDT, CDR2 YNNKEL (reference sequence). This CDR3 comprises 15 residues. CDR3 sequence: CASSQDDTNSYEQYF. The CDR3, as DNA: TGTGCCAGCAGCCAAGACGACACCAACTCCTACGAGCAGTACTTC.